A selection of T cell receptor beta chains follows, all from one sample in a study of technical replicates of blood from a handful of donors. The table came from immunoSEQ multiplex PCR; TCRdb's copy has only in-frame clones and leaves some out. This table has about 70,000 clones, around 97% appearing once. The material sequenced was T cells isolated from PBMCs. These receptors all stem from a human donor in good health. CDR3s include the opening cysteine and the closing phenylalanine or tryptophan. D genes are given only for firm matches.

cdr3_aa	cdr3_nt	v_call	j_call	d_call
CAWDRTGLNGELFF	TGTGCCTGGGATCGGACAGGGTTGAACGGGGAGCTGTTTTTT	TRBV30	TRBJ2-2	TRBD1
CATSLRINTEAFF	TGTGCCACCAGCCTGCGCATCAACACTGAAGCTTTCTTT	TRBV15	TRBJ1-1	NA
CASSTSGQFQPQHF	TGTGCCAGTAGTACCTCTGGACAGTTTCAGCCCCAGCATTTT	TRBV19	TRBJ1-5	NA
CASSIVGLAQDTQYF	TGTGCCAGTAGTATAGTCGGACTAGCACAAGATACGCAGTATTTT	TRBV19	TRBJ2-3	TRBD2
CASSEASYEQYF	TGTGCCAGCAGTGAAGCTAGCTACGAGCAGTACTTC	TRBV2	TRBJ2-7	NA
CASSDSPLSSEQFF	TGTGCCAGCTCCGACAGCCCCTTATCAAGTGAGCAGTTCTTC	TRBV27	TRBJ2-1	NA
CASSLATFSMNTEAFF	TGTGCCAGCAGCTTGGCAACTTTTTCCATGAACACTGAAGCTTTCTTT	TRBV5-4	TRBJ1-1	NA
CASSEFGQGVLTGELFF	TGTGCCAGCAGTGAATTTGGACAGGGGGTCTTAACCGGGGAGCTGTTTTTT	TRBV2	TRBJ2-2	TRBD1
CAISELEEGTEAFF	TGTGCCATCAGTGAGTTAGAGGAGGGCACTGAAGCTTTCTTT	TRBV10-3	TRBJ1-1	NA
CASSQEEVDRGAKNIQYF	TGCGCCAGCAGCCAAGAAGAAGTAGACAGGGGTGCCAAAAACATTCAGTACTTC	TRBV4-1	TRBJ2-4	TRBD1
CASSSYRGTQYF	TGTGCCAGCAGTTCATACAGGGGGACCCAGTACTTC	TRBV6-5	TRBJ2-5	TRBD1
CASSPGGNQPQHF	TGTGCCAGCAGTCCAGGGGGCAATCAGCCCCAGCATTTT	TRBV28	TRBJ1-5	NA
CASSPLAGLTYNEQFF	TGTGCCAGCAGCCCTTTGGCGGGACTCACTTACAATGAGCAGTTCTTC	TRBV9	TRBJ2-1	NA
CASSLSALSYEQYF	TGTGCCAGCAGTTTATCGGCTCTGTCCTACGAGCAGTACTTC	TRBV27	TRBJ2-7	NA
CASRPSPTSGTGELFF	TGTGCCAGCAGGCCCTCCCCGACATCTGGCACCGGGGAGCTGTTTTTT	TRBV28	TRBJ2-2	NA
CASSYPGDNEQFF	TGTGCCAGCAGTTACCCGGGGGACAATGAGCAGTTCTTC	TRBV6-6	TRBJ2-1	NA
CASSLVGYFKTGVGNEQFF	TGTGCCAGCAGCTTAGTTGGATACTTTAAAACGGGGGTAGGCAATGAGCAGTTCTTC	TRBV11-3	TRBJ2-1	NA